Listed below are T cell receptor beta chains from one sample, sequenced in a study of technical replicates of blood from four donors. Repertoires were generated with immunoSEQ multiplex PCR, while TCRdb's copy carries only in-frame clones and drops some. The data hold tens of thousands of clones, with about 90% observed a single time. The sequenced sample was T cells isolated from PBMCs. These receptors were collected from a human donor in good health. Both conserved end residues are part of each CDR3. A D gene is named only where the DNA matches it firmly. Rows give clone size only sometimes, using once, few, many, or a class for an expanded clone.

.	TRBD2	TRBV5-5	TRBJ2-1	CASSPEAGRSYNEQFF	TGTGCCAGCAGCCCTGAAGCGGGAAGATCCTACAATGAGCAGTTCTTC
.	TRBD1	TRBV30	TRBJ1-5	CAWSVGRGPQPQHF	TGTGCCTGGAGTGTCGGCAGGGGGCCTCAGCCCCAGCATTTT
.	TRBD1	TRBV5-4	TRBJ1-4	CASSLLTGHEKLFF	TGTGCCAGCAGCTTGTTGACAGGGCATGAAAAACTGTTTTTT
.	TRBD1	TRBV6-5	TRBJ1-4	CASSRITGGNEKLFF	TGTGCCAGCAGCCGAATAACAGGGGGCAATGAAAAACTGTTTTTT
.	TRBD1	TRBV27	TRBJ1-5	CASSRNKDRGEPQHF	TGTGCCAGCAGTCGGAACAAGGACAGGGGCGAGCCCCAGCATTTT
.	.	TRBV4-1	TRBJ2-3	CASSPPSEATDTQYF	TGCGCCAGCAGCCCCCCTTCCGAGGCGACAGATACGCAGTATTTT
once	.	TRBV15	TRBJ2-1	CATKGEPYNEQFF	TGTGCCACCAAGGGGGAGCCTTACAATGAGCAGTTCTTC
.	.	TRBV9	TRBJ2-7	CASSVGGDVGTYEQYF	TGTGCCAGCAGCGTAGGGGGGGACGTCGGGACCTACGAGCAGTACTTC
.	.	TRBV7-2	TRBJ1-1	CASSPSEADTEAFF	TGTGCCAGCAGCCCATCGGAGGCGGACACTGAAGCTTTCTTT
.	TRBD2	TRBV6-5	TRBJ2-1	CAIRTSGSHEQFF	TGTGCCATCAGGACTAGCGGGAGTCATGAGCAGTTCTTC
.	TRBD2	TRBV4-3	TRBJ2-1	CASSQGLAGKGNEQFF	TGCGCCAGCAGCCAAGGCCTAGCGGGGAAGGGCAATGAGCAGTTCTTC
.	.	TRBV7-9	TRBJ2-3	CASSFDNRRTDTQYF	TGTGCCAGCAGCTTTGATAACAGACGCACAGATACGCAGTATTTT
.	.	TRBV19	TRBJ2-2	CASTLGTGMTGELFF	TGTGCCAGTACCCTCGGAACAGGGATGACCGGGGAGCTGTTTTTT
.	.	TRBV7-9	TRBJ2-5	CASSLVLGQETQYF	TGTGCCAGCAGCTTAGTACTCGGCCAAGAGACCCAGTACTTC
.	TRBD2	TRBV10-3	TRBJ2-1	CAIRVQREGNEQFF	TGTGCCATCAGGGTCCAGCGGGAGGGCAATGAGCAGTTCTTC
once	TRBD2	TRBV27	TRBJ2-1	CASTGLAYNEQFF	TGTGCCAGCACGGGACTAGCATACAATGAGCAGTTCTTC
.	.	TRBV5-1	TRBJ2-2	CASSGASGNTGELFF	TGCGCCAGCAGCGGAGCGAGCGGGAACACCGGGGAGCTGTTTTTT
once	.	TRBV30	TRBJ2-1	CAWSLASTPNEQFF	TGTGCCTGGAGTCTGGCTAGCACCCCCAATGAGCAGTTCTTC
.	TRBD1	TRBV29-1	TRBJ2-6	CSVPQGEEQGYSGANVLTF	TGCAGCGTCCCACAGGGCGAGGAACAGGGGTACTCTGGGGCCAACGTCCTGACTTTC
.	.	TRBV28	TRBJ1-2	CASSLQTRGYTF	TGTGCCAGCAGTCTACAGACACGTGGCTACACCTTC
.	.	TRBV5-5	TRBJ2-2	CASSLVPAGTNTGELFF	TGTGCCAGCAGCTTGGTACCCGCAGGGACGAACACCGGGGAGCTGTTTTTT
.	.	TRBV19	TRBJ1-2	CASSMETVNYGYTF	TGTGCCAGTAGTATGGAGACAGTAAACTATGGCTACACCTTC